Each of the 2 T cell receptor beta chains below was sequenced from the same sample in a study of graft-versus-host responses after intestinal transplantation. The data were produced by immunoSEQ multiplex PCR, yet TCRdb's version contains in-frame clones alone and is incomplete. The sample shows 95,000 or so clones, over 75% of them seen only once. Specimen: PBMCs, collected 450 to 460 days after intestinal transplant. Receptors originate from a human patient who received an intestinal transplant, so some T cells may come from the graft donor.

V usage is TRBV5-5 and J usage is TRBJ2-7, with D unclear. Germline V lookup: CDR1 SGHKS, CDR2 YYEKEE (reference sequence). V lost 1 base to trimming and J lost 0 bases, with 5 bases between them. The CDR3 sequence is 13 residues long. CDR3 bases: TGTGCCAGCAGCTTGCCGAGCTCCTACGAGCAGTACTTC. Residues: CASSLPSSYEQYF.

J is TRBJ1-2 and V is TRBV12-5; 9 bases are shared with TRBD1. The germline CDR1 and CDR2 sequences are LGHNT and FRNRAP. Trimming removed 7 bases from V and 4 bases from J; junction bases left unmatched: 13. The CDR3 loop spans 16 amino acids. CDR3 protein: CASDPGQGRGGYGYTF. DNA of the CDR3: TGTGCTAGTGACCCGGGACAGGGCCGGGGGGGCTATGGCTACACCTTC.